Here is one T cell receptor beta chain with its context. Its specificity is unknown. This record belongs to a study of cytomegalovirus exposure and HLA in healthy donors. PCR was performed using 60 Vbeta and 13 Jbeta primers. The table came from immunoSEQ multiplex PCR; TCRdb's copy has only in-frame clones and leaves some out. In total, the table holds some 200,000 clones. Regarding the study as a whole: An observed cluster of highly shared sequence variants was recorded as a likely sequencing artifact.

This CDR3 has 13 amino acids. The origin of this receptor is a girl between 2 and 10 years old in good health and CMV-seropositive. Specimen: PBMCs. This chain links TRBV21-1 with TRBJ2-7; the table calls TRBD1, which could not be checked here. TRBV21-1 is a pseudogene. CDR3 loop: CASSKGTGGEQYF. In DNA, the CDR3 is TGTGCCAGCAGCAAAGGGACAGGGGGCGAGCAGTACTTC.